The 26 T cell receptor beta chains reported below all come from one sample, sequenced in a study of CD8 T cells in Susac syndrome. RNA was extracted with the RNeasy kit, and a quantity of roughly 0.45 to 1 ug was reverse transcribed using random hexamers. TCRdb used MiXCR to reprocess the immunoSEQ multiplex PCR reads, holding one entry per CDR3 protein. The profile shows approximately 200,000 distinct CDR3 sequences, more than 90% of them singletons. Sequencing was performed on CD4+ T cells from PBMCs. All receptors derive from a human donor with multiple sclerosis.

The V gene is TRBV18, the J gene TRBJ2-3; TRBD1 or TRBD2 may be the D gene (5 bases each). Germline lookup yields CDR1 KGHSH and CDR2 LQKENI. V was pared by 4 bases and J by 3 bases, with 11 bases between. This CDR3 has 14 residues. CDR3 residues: CASSQGWRTDTQYF. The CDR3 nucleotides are TGTGCCAGCTCACAGGGGTGGAGGACAGATACGCAGTATTTT.

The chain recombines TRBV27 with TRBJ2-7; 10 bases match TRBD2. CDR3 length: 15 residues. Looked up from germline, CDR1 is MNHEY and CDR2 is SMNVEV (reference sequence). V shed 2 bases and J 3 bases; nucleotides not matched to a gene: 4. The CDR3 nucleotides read TGTGCCAGCAGTTTAGTTCTAGCGGGAGTCTACGAGCAGTACTTC. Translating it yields CASSLVLAGVYEQYF.

The CDR3 reads CASSNRDTWRDTEAFF. The CDR3 DNA reads as TGTGCCAGCAGCAACCGGGACACCTGGCGAGACACTGAAGCTTTCTTT. The gene calls are TRBV9 and TRBJ1-1; D is perhaps TRBD1 (6 bases). The ends were cut back, 4 bases at V and 3 bases at J, with 19 bases in the middle. This CDR3 has 16 residues. The V gene's germline CDR1 is SGDLS and CDR2 YYNGEE.

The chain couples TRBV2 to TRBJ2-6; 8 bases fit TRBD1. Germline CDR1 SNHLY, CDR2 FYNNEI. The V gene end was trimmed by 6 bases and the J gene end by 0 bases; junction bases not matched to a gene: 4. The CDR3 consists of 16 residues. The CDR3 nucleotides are TGTGCCAGCAGAGACAGGGGCCGCTCTGGGGCCAACGTCCTGACTTTC. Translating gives CASRDRGRSGANVLTF.

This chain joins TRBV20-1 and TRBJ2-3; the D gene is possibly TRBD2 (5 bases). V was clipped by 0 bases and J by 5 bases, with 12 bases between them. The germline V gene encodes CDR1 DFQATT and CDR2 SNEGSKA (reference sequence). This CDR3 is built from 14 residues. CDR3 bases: TGCAGTGCTAGAGACCCTCGGGGAGAAGATACGCAGTATTTT. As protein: CSARDPRGEDTQYF.

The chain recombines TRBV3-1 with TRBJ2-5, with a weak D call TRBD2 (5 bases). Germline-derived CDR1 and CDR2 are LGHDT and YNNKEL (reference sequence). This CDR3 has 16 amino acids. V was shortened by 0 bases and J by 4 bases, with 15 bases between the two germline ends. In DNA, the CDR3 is TGTGCCAGCAGCCAAGATCCTGCATCCCGGGGAGAGACCCAGTACTTC. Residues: CASSQDPASRGETQYF.

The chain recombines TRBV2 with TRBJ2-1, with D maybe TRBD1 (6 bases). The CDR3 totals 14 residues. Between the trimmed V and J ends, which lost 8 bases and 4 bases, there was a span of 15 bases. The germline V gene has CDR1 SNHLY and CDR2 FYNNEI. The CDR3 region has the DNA TGTGCCAGCGGTAGCAGACAGGCGTACAATGAGCAGTTCTTC. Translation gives CASGSRQAYNEQFF.

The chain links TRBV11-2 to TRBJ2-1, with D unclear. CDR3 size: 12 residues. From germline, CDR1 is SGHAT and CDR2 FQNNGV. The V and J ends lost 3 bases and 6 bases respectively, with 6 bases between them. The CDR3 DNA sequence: TGTGCCAGCAGCTTGATCCTCAATGAGCAGTTCTTC. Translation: CASSLILNEQFF.

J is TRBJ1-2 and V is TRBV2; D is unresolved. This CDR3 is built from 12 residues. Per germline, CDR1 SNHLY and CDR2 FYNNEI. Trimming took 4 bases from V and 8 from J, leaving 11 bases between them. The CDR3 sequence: CASSGAWEGYTF. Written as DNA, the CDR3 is TGTGCCAGCAGTGGGGCTTGGGAGGGCTACACCTTC.

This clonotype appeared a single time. The CDR3 nucleotides are TGTGCCAGCAGCGATAGGACAGTCTATGGCTACACCTTC. This codes for CASSDRTVYGYTF. The genes are TRBV9 and TRBJ1-2; D might be TRBD1 (6 bases). There are 13 residues in the CDR3. Trimming removed 3 bases from V and 4 bases from J, with 10 bases in between. Looked up from germline, CDR1 is SGDLS and CDR2 is YYNGEE.

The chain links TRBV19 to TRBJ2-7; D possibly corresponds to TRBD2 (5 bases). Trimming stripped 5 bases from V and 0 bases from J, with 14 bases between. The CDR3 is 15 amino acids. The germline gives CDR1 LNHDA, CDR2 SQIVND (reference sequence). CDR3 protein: CASSRFAGGSYEQYF. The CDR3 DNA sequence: TGTGCCAGTAGTCGCTTTGCAGGAGGCTCCTACGAGCAGTACTTC.

This CDR3 reads CASSPTTGGKLFF. CDR3 sequence (DNA): TGTGCCAGCAGCCCAACGACAGGAGGAAAACTGTTTTTT. The chain joins TRBV3-1 to TRBJ1-4; D might be TRBD1 (6 bases). Trimming left V 4 bases short and J 10 bases short, with 13 bases between. The CDR3 is made up of 13 amino acids. Germline CDR1 and CDR2: LGHDT and YNNKEL (reference sequence).

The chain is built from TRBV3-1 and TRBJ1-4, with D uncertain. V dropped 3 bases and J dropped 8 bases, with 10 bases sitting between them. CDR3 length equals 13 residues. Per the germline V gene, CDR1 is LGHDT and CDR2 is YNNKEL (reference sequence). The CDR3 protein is CASSQFPREKLFF. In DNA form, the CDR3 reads TGTGCCAGCAGCCAGTTTCCTCGAGAAAAACTGTTTTTT.

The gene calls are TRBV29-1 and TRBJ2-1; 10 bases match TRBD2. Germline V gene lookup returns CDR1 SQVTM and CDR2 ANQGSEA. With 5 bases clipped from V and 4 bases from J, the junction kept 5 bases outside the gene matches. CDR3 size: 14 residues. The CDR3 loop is CSVRAGGQYNEQFF. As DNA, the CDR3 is TGCAGCGTTCGAGCGGGAGGGCAATACAATGAGCAGTTCTTC.

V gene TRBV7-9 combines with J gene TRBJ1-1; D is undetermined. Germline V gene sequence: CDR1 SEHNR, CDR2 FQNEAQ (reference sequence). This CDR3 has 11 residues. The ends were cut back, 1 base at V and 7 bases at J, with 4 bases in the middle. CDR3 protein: CASSLGLEAFF. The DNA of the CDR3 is TGTGCCAGCAGCTTAGGACTTGAAGCTTTCTTT.

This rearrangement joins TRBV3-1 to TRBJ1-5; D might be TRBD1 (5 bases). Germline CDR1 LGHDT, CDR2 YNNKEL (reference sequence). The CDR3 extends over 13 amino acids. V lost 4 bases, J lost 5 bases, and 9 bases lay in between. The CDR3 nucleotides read TGTGCCAGCAGCCGGGGCGCTTATCAGCCCCAGCATTTT. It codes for CASSRGAYQPQHF. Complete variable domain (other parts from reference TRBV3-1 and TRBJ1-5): DTAVSQTPKYLVTQMGNDKSIKCEQNLGHDTMYWYKQDSKKFLKIMFSYNNKELIINETVPNRFSPKSPDKAHLNLHINSLELGDSAVYFCASSRGAYQPQHFGDGTRLSIL.

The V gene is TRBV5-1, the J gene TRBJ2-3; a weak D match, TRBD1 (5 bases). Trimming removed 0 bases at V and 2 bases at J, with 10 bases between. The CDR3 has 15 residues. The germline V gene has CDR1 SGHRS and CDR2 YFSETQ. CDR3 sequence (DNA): TGCGCCAGCAGCTTGGGACAGCGAGTCACAGATACGCAGTATTTT. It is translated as CASSLGQRVTDTQYF.

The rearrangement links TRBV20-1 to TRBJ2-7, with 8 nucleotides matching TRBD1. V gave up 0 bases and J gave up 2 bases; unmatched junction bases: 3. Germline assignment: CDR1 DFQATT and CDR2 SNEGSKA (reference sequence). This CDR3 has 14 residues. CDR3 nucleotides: TGCAGTGCTAGAGAGACCAGGGGGCCCTACGAGCAGTACTTC. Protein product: CSARETRGPYEQYF.

This chain's CDR3 is CASSADRLNTEAFF. In DNA form, the CDR3 reads TGTGCCAGCAGCGCGGACAGGCTGAACACTGAAGCTTTCTTT. This chain links TRBV7-2 with TRBJ1-1, with TRBD1 matching 7 bases. With V trimmed by 5 bases and J by 0 bases, 3 bases remained unmatched. Germline CDR1 reads SGHTA; CDR2 reads FQGNSA. The CDR3 is made up of 14 amino acids. Filled out from reference TRBV7-2 and TRBJ1-1, the complete variable domain reads GAGVSQSPSNKVTEKGKDVELRCDPISGHTALYWYRQSLGQGLEFLIYFQGNSAPDKSGLPSDRFSAERTGGSVSTLTIQRTQQEDSAVYLCASSADRLNTEAFFGQGTRLTVV.

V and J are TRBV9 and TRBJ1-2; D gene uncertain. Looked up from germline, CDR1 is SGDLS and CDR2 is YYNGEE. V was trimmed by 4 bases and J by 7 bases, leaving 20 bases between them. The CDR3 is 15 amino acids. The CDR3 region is CASSPEPTLRGGYTF. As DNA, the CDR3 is TGTGCCAGCAGCCCCGAACCGACTTTGCGGGGTGGCTACACCTTC.

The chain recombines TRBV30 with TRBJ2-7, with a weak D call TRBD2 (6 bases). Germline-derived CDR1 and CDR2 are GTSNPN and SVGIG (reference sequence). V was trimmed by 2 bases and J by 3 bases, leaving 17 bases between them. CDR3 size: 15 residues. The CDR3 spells CAWSRPGGKNYEQYF. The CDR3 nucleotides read TGTGCCTGGAGTCGTCCCGGGGGAAAGAACTACGAGCAGTACTTC.

The CDR3 nucleotides are TGTGCCAGCAGCAAGGGAAAAAATGAGCAGTTCTTC. Protein: CASSKGKNEQFF. This sequence joins TRBV5-4 and TRBJ2-1; D remains ambiguous. The germline CDR1 and CDR2 sequences are SGHNT and YYREEE (reference sequence). The CDR3 is 12 residues long. With 4 bases removed from V and 7 bases from J, the gap between germline ends came to 9 bases.

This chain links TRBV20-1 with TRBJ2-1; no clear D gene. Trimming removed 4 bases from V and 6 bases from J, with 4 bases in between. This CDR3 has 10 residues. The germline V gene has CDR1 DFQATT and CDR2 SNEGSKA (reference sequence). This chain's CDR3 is CSAKLNEQFF. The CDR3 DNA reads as TGCAGTGCTAAACTCAATGAGCAGTTCTTC.

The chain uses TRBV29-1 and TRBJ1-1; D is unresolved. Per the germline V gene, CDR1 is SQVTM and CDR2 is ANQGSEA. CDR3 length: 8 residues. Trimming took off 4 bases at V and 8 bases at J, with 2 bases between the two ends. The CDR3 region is CSVGEAFF. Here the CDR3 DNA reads TGCAGCGTTGGGGAAGCTTTCTTT.

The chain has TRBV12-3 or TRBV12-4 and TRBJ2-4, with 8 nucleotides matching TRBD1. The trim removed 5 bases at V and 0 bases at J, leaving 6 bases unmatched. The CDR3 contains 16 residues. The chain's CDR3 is CASSLGQVKAKNIQYF. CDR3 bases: TGTGCCAGCAGTCTGGGACAGGTCAAAGCCAAAAACATTCAGTACTTC.

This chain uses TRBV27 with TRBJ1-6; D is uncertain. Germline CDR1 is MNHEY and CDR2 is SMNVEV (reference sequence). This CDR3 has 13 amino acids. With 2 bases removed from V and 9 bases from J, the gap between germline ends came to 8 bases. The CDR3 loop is CASSLRAGSPLHF. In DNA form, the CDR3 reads TGTGCCAGCAGTTTACGGGCGGGTTCACCCCTCCACTTT.